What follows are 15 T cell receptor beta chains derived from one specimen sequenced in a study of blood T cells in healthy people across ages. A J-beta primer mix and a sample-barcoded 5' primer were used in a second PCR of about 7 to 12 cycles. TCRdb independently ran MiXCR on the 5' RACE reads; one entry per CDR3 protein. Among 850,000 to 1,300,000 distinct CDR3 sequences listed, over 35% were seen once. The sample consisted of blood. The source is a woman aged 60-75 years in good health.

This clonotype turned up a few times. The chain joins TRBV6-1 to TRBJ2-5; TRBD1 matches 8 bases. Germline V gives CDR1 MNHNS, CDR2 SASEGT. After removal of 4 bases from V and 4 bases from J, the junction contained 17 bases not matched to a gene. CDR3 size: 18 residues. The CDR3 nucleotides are TGTGCCAGCAGTGCTAAACTCACCTCGACAGGGGTCGGAGAGACCCAGTACTTC. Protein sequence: CASSAKLTSTGVGETQYF.

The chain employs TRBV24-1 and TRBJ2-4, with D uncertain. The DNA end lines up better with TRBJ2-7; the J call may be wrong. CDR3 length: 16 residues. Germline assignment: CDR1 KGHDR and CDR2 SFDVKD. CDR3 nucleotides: TGTGCCACCAGTGATCCCAGCCGTCGCGGAGTCTACGAGCAGTACTTC. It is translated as CATSDPSRRGVYEQYF.

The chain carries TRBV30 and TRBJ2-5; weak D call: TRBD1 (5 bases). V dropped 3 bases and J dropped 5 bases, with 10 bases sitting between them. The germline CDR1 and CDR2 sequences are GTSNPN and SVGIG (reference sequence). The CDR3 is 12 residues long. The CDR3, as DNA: TGTGCCTGGAGCCAGGGTTCGGAGACCCAGTACTTC. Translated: CAWSQGSETQYF.

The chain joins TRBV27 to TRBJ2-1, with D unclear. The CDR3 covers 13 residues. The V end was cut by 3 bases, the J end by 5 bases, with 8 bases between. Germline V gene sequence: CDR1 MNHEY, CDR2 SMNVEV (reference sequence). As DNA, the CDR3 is TGTGCCAGCAGTTTGATTAACGACAATGAGCAGTTCTTC. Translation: CASSLINDNEQFF.

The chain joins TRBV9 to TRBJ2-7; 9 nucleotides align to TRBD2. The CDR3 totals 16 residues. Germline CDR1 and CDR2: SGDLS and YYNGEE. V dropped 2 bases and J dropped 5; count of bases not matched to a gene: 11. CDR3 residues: CASSVGGRVVENEQYF. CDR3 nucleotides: TGTGCCAGCAGCGTCGGCGGGAGGGTTGTTGAGAACGAGCAGTACTTC.

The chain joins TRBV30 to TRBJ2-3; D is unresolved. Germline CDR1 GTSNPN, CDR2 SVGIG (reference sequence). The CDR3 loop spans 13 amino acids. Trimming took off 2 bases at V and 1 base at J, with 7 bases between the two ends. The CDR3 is CAWSHAGTDTQYF. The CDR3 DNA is TGTGCCTGGAGTCACGCAGGCACAGATACGCAGTATTTT. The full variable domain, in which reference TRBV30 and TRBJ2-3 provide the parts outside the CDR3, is SQTIHQWPATLVQPVGSPLSLECTVEGTSNPNLYWYRQAAGRGLQLLFYSVGIGQISSEVPQNLSASRPQDRQFILSSKKLLLSDSGFYLCAWSHAGTDTQYFGPGTRLTVL.

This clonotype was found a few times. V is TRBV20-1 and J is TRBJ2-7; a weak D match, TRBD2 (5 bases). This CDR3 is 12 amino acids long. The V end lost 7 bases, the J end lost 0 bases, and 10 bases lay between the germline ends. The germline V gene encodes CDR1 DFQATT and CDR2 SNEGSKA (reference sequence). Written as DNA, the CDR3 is TGCAGTGGGCGGGCCCTCTCCTACGAGCAGTACTTC. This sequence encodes CSGRALSYEQYF.

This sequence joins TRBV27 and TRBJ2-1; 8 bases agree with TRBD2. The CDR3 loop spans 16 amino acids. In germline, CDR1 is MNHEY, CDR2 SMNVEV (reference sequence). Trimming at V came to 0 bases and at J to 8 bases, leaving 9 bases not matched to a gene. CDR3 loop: CASSLSWTPGRDEQFF. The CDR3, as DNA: TGTGCCAGCAGTTTATCTTGGACACCCGGGAGGGATGAGCAGTTCTTC.

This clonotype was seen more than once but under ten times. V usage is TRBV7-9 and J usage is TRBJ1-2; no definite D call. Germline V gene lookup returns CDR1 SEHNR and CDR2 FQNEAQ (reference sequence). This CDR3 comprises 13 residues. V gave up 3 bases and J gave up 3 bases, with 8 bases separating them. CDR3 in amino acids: CASSFSVDYGYTF. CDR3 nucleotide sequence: TGTGCCAGCAGCTTCAGCGTTGACTATGGCTACACCTTC.

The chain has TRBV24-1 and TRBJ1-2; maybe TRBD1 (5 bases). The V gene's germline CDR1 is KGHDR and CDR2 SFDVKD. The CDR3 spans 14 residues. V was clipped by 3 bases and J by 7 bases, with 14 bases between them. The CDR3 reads CATSDGSGRGGYTF. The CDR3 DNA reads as TGTGCCACCAGTGATGGTAGTGGAAGGGGTGGCTACACCTTC.

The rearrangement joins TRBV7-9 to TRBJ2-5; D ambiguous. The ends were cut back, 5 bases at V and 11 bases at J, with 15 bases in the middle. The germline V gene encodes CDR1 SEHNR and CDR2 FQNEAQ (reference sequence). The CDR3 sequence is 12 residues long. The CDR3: CASSLFYNEQYF. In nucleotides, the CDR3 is TGTGCCAGCAGCCTATTTTACAATGAGCAGTACTTC.

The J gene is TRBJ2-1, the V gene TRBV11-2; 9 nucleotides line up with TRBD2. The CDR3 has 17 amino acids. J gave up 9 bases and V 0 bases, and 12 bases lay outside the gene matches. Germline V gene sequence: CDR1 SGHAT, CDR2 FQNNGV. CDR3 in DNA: TGTGCCAGCAGCTTAGAATCCACGGGCGGGAGGGCCACTGAGCAGTTCTTC. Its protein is CASSLESTGGRATEQFF.

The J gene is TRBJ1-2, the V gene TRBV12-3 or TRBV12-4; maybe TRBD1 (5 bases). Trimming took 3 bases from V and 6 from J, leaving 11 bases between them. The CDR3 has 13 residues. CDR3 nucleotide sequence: TGTGCCAGCAGTTTCGGGGGAGTCCATGGCTACACCTTC. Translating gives CASSFGGVHGYTF.

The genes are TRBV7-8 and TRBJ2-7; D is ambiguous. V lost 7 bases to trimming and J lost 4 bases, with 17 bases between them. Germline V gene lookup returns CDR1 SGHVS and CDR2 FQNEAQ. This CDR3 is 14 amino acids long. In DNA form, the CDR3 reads TGTGCCAGCACCGAGAAGAGAACCGATTACGAGCAGTACTTC. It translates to CASTEKRTDYEQYF. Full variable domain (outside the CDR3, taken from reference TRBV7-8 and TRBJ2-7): GAGVSQSPRYKVAKRGQDVALRCDPISGHVSLFWYQQALGQGPEFLTYFQNEAQLDKSGLPSDRFFAERPEGSVSTLKIQRTQQEDSAVYLCASTEKRTDYEQYFGPGTRLTVT.

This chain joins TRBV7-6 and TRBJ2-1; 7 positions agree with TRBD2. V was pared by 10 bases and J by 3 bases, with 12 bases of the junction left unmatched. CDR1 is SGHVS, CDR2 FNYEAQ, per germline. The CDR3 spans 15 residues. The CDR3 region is CANPRGLPFYNEQFF. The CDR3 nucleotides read TGTGCCAACCCCCGGGGACTACCATTCTACAATGAGCAGTTCTTC.